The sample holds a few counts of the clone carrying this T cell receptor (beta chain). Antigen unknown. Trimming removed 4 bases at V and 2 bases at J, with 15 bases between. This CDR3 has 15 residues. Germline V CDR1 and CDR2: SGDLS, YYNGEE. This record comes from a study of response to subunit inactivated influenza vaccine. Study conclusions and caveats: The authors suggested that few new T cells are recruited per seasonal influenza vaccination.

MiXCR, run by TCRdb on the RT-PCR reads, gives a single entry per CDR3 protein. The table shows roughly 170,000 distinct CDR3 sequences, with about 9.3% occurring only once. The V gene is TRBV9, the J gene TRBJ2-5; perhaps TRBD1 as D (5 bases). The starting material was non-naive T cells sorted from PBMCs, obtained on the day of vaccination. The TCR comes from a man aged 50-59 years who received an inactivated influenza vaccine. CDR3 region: CASSSQGGAQETQYF. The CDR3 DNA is TGTGCCAGCAGCTCCCAGGGCGGAGCACAAGAGACCCAGTACTTC.